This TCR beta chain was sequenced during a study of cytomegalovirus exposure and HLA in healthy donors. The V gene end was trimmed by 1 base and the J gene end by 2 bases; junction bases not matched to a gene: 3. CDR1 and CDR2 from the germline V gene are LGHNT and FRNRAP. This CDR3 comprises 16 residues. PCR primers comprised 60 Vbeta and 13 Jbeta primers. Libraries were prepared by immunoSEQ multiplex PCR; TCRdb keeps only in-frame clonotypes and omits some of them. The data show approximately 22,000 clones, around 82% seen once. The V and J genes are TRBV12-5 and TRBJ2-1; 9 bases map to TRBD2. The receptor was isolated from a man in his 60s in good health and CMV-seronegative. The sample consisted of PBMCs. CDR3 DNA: TGTGCTAGTGGTTTGGGCGGGGGGGGCCCCTACAATGAGCAGTTCTTC. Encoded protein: CASGLGGGGPYNEQFF.